The clone carrying this T cell receptor beta chain appeared many times. The antigen is unknown. Cells stained for CD3, CD4, CD8, CD45RA and CD27 were sorted into four subsets. This entry comes from a study of naive and memory T cell subsets. Findings and limits, study-wide: In CD4 and CD8 cells, diversity dropped from naive through EMRA.

The beta constant-region primer was an equimolar mix of two oligonucleotides covering TRBC1 and TRBC2. Ligated cDNA was amplified by four rounds of PCR with nested alpha and beta constant-region primers and SP2. TCRdb re-called the UMI-ligation and nested PCR reads with MiXCR, one entry per CDR3 protein. Of about 22,000 distinct CDR3 sequences listed, over 7% were seen once; the top ten hold about 20%. This sequence originates from a human donor in good health. The sample comprised central memory CD8+ T cells from blood.

The CDR3 is CASSLEALIGPEAFF. Here the CDR3 DNA reads TGTGCCAGCAGCTTAGAGGCTCTTATAGGCCCTGAAGCTTTCTTT. The chain joins TRBV7-9 to TRBJ1-1; D is unresolved. Germline V gives CDR1 SEHNR, CDR2 FQNEAQ (reference sequence). Trimming cost V 1 base and J 6 bases, with 15 bases left between them. The CDR3 runs 15 residues.